This entry is about one T cell receptor beta chain. The antigen is unknown. Nominal health characterized the donors when sampled, though unrecorded immune exposures were likely. This entry belongs to a study of cytomegalovirus exposure and HLA in healthy donors. Background on the study: The early release's HLA-typed donors yielded tens of millions of unique TCRs. General observations from the study: CMV serostatus was the sole immune exposure information available. Among the CMV-associated chains, three were confirmed in vitro as specific for CMV antigens.

The study ran its PCR with 60 Vbeta and 13 Jbeta primers. Sequencing was performed with immunoSEQ multiplex PCR; in TCRdb, only in-frame clones are kept and a portion is missing. The profile shows 35,000 to 55,000 clones, roughly 60% of them singletons. The CDR3 spans 18 residues. The V and J ends lost 6 bases and 4 bases, in that order; junction bases with no gene match: 15. CDR1 MGHRA and CDR2 YSYEKL come from the germline V gene. The source of this sequence is a human donor in good health. The chain carries TRBV4-1 and TRBJ1-5, with TRBD1 identical over 10 bases. The material sequenced was PBMCs. CDR3 nucleotide sequence: TGCGCCAGCAGTTACGATGTTCCCGGGACAGGGGCTAATCAGCCCCAGCATTTT. The encoded protein is CASSYDVPGTGANQPQHF.